Shown below are 23 T cell receptor beta chains from a single sample sequenced in a study of blood T cell repertoires in COVID-19. Clones were read by immunoSEQ multiplex PCR, and TCRdb kept only the in-frame ones, dropping some. Of roughly 320,000 clones in the sample, 75% to 90% were seen once. Sequenced input: peripheral blood. The receptors here all came from a woman aged 45-60 years with COVID-19, enrolled during active disease.

V usage is TRBV10-2 and J usage is TRBJ2-1, with 8 nucleotides matching TRBD2. CDR1 WSHSY and CDR2 SAAADI come from the germline V gene. Unmatched junction bases numbered 3, after V lost 3 bases and J lost 2 bases. This CDR3 contains 15 residues. The CDR3 protein is CASSESGSPYNEQFF. For the CDR3, the DNA is TGCGCCAGCAGTGAAAGCGGGAGTCCCTACAATGAGCAGTTCTTC.

CDR3: CASSPPGTGTFF. Written as DNA, the CDR3 is TGTGCCAGCAGCCCGCCGGGGACAGGGACTTTCTTT. The V and J genes are TRBV7-9 and TRBJ1-1, with TRBD1 matching 9 bases. Germline loops: CDR1 SEHNR, CDR2 FQNEAQ (reference sequence). This CDR3 contains 12 residues. Germline trimming cut 5 bases from V and 12 bases from J; bases unmatched to any gene: 7. The variable domain in full, completed from reference TRBV7-9 and TRBJ1-1, reads DTGVSQNPRHKITKRGQNVTFRCDPISEHNRLYWYRQTLGQGPEFLTYFQNEAQLEKSRLLSDRFSAERPKGSFSTLEIQRTEQGDSAMYLCASSPPGTGTFFGQGTRLTVV.

This sequence joins TRBV3-1 (or the pseudogene TRBV3-2) and TRBJ1-3; no firm D call. The germline V gene has CDR1 LGHDT and CDR2 YNNKEL (reference sequence). V was cut by 4 bases and J by 0 bases, with 10 bases left in between. There are 15 residues in the CDR3. This CDR3 is CASSPLRYSGNTIYF. The CDR3 nucleotides are TGTGCCAGCAGCCCACTGAGGTACTCTGGAAACACCATATATTTT.

V and J are TRBV4-2 and TRBJ2-1; 9 bases fit TRBD2. J gave up 3 bases and V 0 bases, and 6 bases lay outside the gene matches. Germline assignment: CDR1 LGHNA and CDR2 YNFKEQ. There are 17 residues in the CDR3. The CDR3 here is CASSQDQAGGFYNEQFF. CDR3 DNA sequence: TGTGCCAGCAGCCAAGATCAAGCGGGAGGTTTCTACAATGAGCAGTTCTTC.

This chain uses TRBV11-2 with TRBJ2-7; D perhaps matches TRBD1 (6 bases). Trimming removed 5 bases from V and 2 bases from J, with 16 bases in between. Germline-derived CDR1 and CDR2 are SGHAT and FQNNGV. The CDR3 loop spans 15 amino acids. The CDR3 region has the DNA TGTGCCAGCAGCCAAAATACAGGGACCCCCTACGAGCAGTACTTC. It encodes CASSQNTGTPYEQYF.

This clone was seen a single time. This chain joins TRBV29-1 and TRBJ2-5; TRBD2 aligns across 7 bases. Germline V gene sequence: CDR1 SQVTM, CDR2 ANQGSEA. This CDR3 contains 13 residues. V trimming: 4 bases; J trimming: 1 base; junction bases outside the gene matches: 3. The CDR3 reads CSVAPGGQETQYF. The CDR3 DNA follows: TGCAGCGTTGCCCCGGGAGGCCAAGAGACCCAGTACTTC.

The genes are TRBV7-9 and TRBJ1-1; TRBD1 matches at 7 bases. The V and J ends lost 0 bases and 4 bases, in that order; junction bases with no gene match: 8. CDR3 length: 16 residues. The germline V gene encodes CDR1 SEHNR and CDR2 FQNEAQ (reference sequence). The CDR3 nucleotides are TGTGCCAGCAGCTTAGCGTCCACAGGGGTTGGCACTGAAGCTTTCTTT. This encodes CASSLASTGVGTEAFF.

The chain carries TRBV3-1 (or the pseudogene TRBV3-2) and TRBJ2-1, with 9 bases lining up with TRBD2. Trimming removed 0 bases from V and 9 bases from J; junction bases left unmatched: 6. The germline CDR1 and CDR2 sequences are LGHDT and YNNKEL (reference sequence). This CDR3 comprises 15 residues. CDR3 sequence reads: CASSQEAGGPGEQFF. In DNA, the CDR3 is TGTGCCAGCAGCCAAGAGGCGGGAGGGCCGGGTGAGCAGTTCTTC.

As for this clone: Other DNA sequences in the sample encode the same CDR3. The chain is built from TRBV18 and TRBJ2-1, with no clear D. This CDR3 is built from 13 residues. Germline CDR1 reads KGHSH; CDR2 reads LQKENI. V was shortened by 3 bases and J by 5 bases, with 8 bases between the two germline ends. CDR3 sequence (DNA): TGTGCCAGCTCACCGCGGCTTGACAATGAGCAGTTCTTC. Translated, it gives CASSPRLDNEQFF. Complete variable domain (other parts from reference TRBV18 and TRBJ2-1): NAGVMQNPRHLVRRRGQEARLRCSPMKGHSHVYWYRQLPEEGLKFMVYLQKENIIDESGMPKERFSAEFPKEGPSILRIQQVVRGDSAAYFCASSPRLDNEQFFGPGTRLTVL.

This chain's CDR3 is CASSGRTSGRDGDTQYF. In DNA form, the CDR3 reads TGTGCCAGCAGCGGTAGGACTAGCGGGAGGGACGGAGATACGCAGTATTTT. This sequence joins TRBV7-2 and TRBJ2-3; 15 bases are shared with TRBD2. In germline, CDR1 is SGHTA, CDR2 FQGNSA. This CDR3 comprises 17 residues. With 5 bases clipped from V and 5 bases from J, the junction kept 8 bases outside the gene matches.

The chain couples TRBV19 to TRBJ2-7; 9 nucleotides match TRBD1. Unmatched junction bases numbered 4, after V lost 5 bases and J lost 2 bases. The CDR3 sequence is 14 residues long. Germline V lookup: CDR1 LNHDA, CDR2 SQIVND (reference sequence). CDR3 in amino acids: CASSLTGGAYEQYF. CDR3 in DNA: TGTGCCAGTAGTCTGACAGGGGGAGCCTACGAGCAGTACTTC. Full variable domain (missing parts from reference TRBV19 and TRBJ2-7): DGGITQSPKYLFRKEGQNVTLSCEQNLNHDAMYWYRQDPGQGLRLIYYSQIVNDFQKGDIAEGYSVSREKKESFPLTVTSAQKNPTAFYLCASSLTGGAYEQYFGPGTRLTVT.

The chain combines TRBV18 with TRBJ2-7, with TRBD2 matching 7 bases. The CDR3 consists of 14 residues. Trimming cost V 6 bases and J 3 bases; bases outside gene matches: 8. Germline V lookup: CDR1 KGHSH, CDR2 LQKENI. The CDR3 bases are TGTGCCAGCTCCCCGCCCCCGGGAGGCTACGAGCAGTACTTC. This encodes CASSPPPGGYEQYF.

The chain couples TRBV9 to TRBJ2-2; 9 bases line up with TRBD1. The germline V gene has CDR1 SGDLS and CDR2 YYNGEE. V shed 4 bases, J shed 1 base, and the junction held 17 bases outside the gene matches. The CDR3 has 20 amino acids. CDR3 sequence: CASSSHLPTGGGKNTGELFF. The CDR3, as DNA: TGTGCCAGCAGCTCCCACTTACCGACAGGGGGTGGGAAGAACACCGGGGAGCTGTTTTTT. The full variable domain, rest sourced from reference TRBV9 and TRBJ2-2, is DSGVTQTPKHLITATGQRVTLRCSPRSGDLSVYWYQQSLDQGLQFLIQYYNGEERAKGNILERFSAQQFPDLHSELNLSSLELGDSALYFCASSSHLPTGGGKNTGELFFGEGSRLTVL.

The chain uses TRBV2 and TRBJ2-1, with TRBD2 identical over 8 bases. The V segment lost 8 bases and the J segment 3 bases; nucleotides outside the gene matches: 9. The length of the CDR3 is 15 residues. Germline loops: CDR1 SNHLY, CDR2 FYNNEI. CDR3 coding DNA: TGTGCCAGCTGCCGCGAGGGACTAGACTACAATGAGCAGTTCTTC. This translates into CASCREGLDYNEQFF.

As for this clone: At the DNA level, this CDR3 is encoded by other sequences in the same sample as well. The chain is built from TRBV6-2 or TRBV6-3 and TRBJ1-5, with D perhaps matching TRBD1 (5 bases). Per germline, CDR1 MNHEY and CDR2 SVGEGT. The V end was cut by 2 bases, the J end by 7 bases, with 15 bases between. CDR3 length: 15 amino acids. CDR3 DNA: TGTGCCAGCAGTTACGGCCAGGGCTTTCGGCAGCCCCAGCATTTT. The encoded protein is CASSYGQGFRQPQHF.

The chain employs TRBV7-8 and TRBJ2-7; unclear D gene. V was shortened by 6 bases and J by 0 bases, with 6 bases between the two germline ends. CDR1 SGHVS and CDR2 FQNEAQ come from the germline V gene. The CDR3 is 12 residues long. DNA for the CDR3: TGTGCCAGCAGGATGAGCTCCTACGAGCAGTACTTC. Translating gives CASRMSSYEQYF.

The rearrangement joins TRBV5-8 to TRBJ1-4; D gene ambiguous. Germline V gives CDR1 SGHTS, CDR2 YDEGEE. The CDR3 contains 14 residues. With 4 bases removed from V and 1 base from J, the gap between germline ends came to 8 bases. The CDR3 is CASSPEGTNEKLFF. The CDR3 bases are TGTGCCAGCAGCCCGGAGGGAACTAATGAAAAACTGTTTTTT.

The chain employs TRBV6-5 and TRBJ2-7, with a tentative D call TRBD1 (5 bases). Germline loops: CDR1 MNHEY, CDR2 SVGAGI. The CDR3 has 13 amino acids. The V gene lost 6 bases and the J gene lost 0 bases, with 9 bases spanning the gap. The DNA of the CDR3 is TGTGCCAGCAGGTGGACAAGCTCCTACGAGCAGTACTTC. Translating it yields CASRWTSSYEQYF.

The chain couples TRBV6-5 to TRBJ2-1; 11 nucleotides agree with TRBD2. The germline gives CDR1 MNHEY, CDR2 SVGAGI. The CDR3 is made up of 14 amino acids. With V trimmed by 1 base and J by 10 bases, 3 bases remained unmatched. CDR3 loop: CASSYFGTSGEQFF. The DNA of the CDR3 is TGTGCCAGCAGTTACTTCGGGACTAGCGGCGAGCAGTTCTTC.

The chain combines TRBV5-4 with TRBJ1-4; D unresolved. Germline CDR1 SGHNT, CDR2 YYREEE (reference sequence). The CDR3 runs to 12 residues. Between the trimmed V and J ends, which lost 2 bases and 7 bases, there was a span of 6 bases. Written as DNA, the CDR3 is TGTGCCAGCAGCTTAGGGAGTGAAAAACTGTTTTTT. It translates to CASSLGSEKLFF.

This clone was seen at least ten times. The chain joins TRBV27 to TRBJ2-1, with 11 bases fitting TRBD2. Germline V gene lookup returns CDR1 MNHEY and CDR2 SMNVEV (reference sequence). After removal of 4 bases from V and 8 bases from J, the junction contained 13 bases not matched to a gene. The CDR3 runs to 17 residues. The CDR3 DNA sequence: TGTGCCAGCAGTTCCTCCTTAGCGGGAGGGCCGATGGATGAGCAGTTCTTC. Protein product: CASSSSLAGGPMDEQFF.

The chain carries TRBV25-1 and TRBJ1-1, with D possibly TRBD1 on 5 matching bases. V gave up 6 bases and J gave up 0 bases, with 11 bases separating them. The V gene's germline CDR1 is MGHDK and CDR2 SYGVNS. The CDR3 spans 14 residues. In nucleotides, the CDR3 is TGTGCCAGCAGCTATCCAGGGATGAACACTGAAGCTTTCTTT. It encodes CASSYPGMNTEAFF. The entire variable domain, with the rest obtained from reference TRBV25-1 and TRBJ1-1, is as follows: EADIYQTPRYLVIGTGKKITLECSQTMGHDKMYWYQQDPGMELHLIHYSYGVNSTEKGDLSSESTVSRIRTEHFPLTLESARPSHTSQYLCASSYPGMNTEAFFGQGTRLTVV.

The rearrangement uses TRBV6-8 and TRBJ2-7, with TRBD1 matching 12 bases. Germline-derived CDR1 and CDR2 are MNHGY and SAAAGT. The junction had 4 bases not matched to a gene; V was cut back by 9 bases and J by 4 bases. CDR3 length equals 13 residues. The CDR3 protein is CASPGQGAYEQYF. In DNA, the CDR3 is TGTGCCAGTCCGGGACAGGGGGCGTACGAGCAGTACTTC.